The 3 T cell receptor beta chains below all came from one sample that was sequenced in a study of T cells in Graves' hyperthyroidism and ophthalmopathy (dated by TCRdb to between 2018 and 2021). Receptor libraries were prepared by multiplex PCR. This sample was sequenced with an Illumina HiSeq 2000. Amplification of TCR beta CDR3 regions was carried out from RNA transcripts. For the first round of RT-PCR on the TCR CDR3, the HTBI primer set was used together with the Qiagen OneStep RT-PCR kit. The public reads were quality trimmed at Q25 with fastp and then assembled into clones with MiXCR by TCRdb, keeping productive beta chains. For every CDR3 protein sequence, its rows merge into one entry that carries the most common genes and DNA. The sample profile shows about 710,000 distinct CDR3 sequences; about 16% of them were found once. Under 10% of the sample comes from the top ten. Input material: blood. The receptors here all came from a man aged 18 to 35 with Graves' hyperthyroidism.

The rearrangement uses TRBV6-5 and TRBJ1-1; unclear D gene. The V gene's germline CDR1 is MNHEY and CDR2 SVGAGI. Trimming took 2 bases from V and 7 from J, leaving 11 bases between them. CDR3 length: 13 amino acids. In DNA, the CDR3 is TGTGCCAGCAGTTACCGGGGTAGTAATGAAGCTTTCTTT. It translates to CASSYRGSNEAFF.

Only a few counts were recorded for this clonotype. This chain connects TRBV19 to TRBJ1-4, with D possibly being TRBD1 (6 bases). Trimming stripped 8 bases from V and 8 bases from J, with 15 bases between. This CDR3 is built from 13 residues. Germline V gives CDR1 LNHDA, CDR2 SQIVND (reference sequence). The CDR3 sequence is CASRRGGSEKLFF. As DNA, the CDR3 is TGTGCCAGTCGCAGGGGCGGCAGCGAAAAACTGTTTTTT.

The V and J genes are TRBV5-1 and TRBJ2-3; D could derive from TRBD1 or TRBD2 (6 bases each). Trimming removed 9 bases at V and 4 bases at J, with 21 bases between. The germline CDR1 and CDR2 sequences are SGHRS and YFSETQ. The CDR3 totals 15 residues. CDR3 region: CATGAGTSAADTQYF. CDR3 bases: TGCGCCACAGGGGCCGGGACTTCCGCGGCAGATACGCAGTATTTT.